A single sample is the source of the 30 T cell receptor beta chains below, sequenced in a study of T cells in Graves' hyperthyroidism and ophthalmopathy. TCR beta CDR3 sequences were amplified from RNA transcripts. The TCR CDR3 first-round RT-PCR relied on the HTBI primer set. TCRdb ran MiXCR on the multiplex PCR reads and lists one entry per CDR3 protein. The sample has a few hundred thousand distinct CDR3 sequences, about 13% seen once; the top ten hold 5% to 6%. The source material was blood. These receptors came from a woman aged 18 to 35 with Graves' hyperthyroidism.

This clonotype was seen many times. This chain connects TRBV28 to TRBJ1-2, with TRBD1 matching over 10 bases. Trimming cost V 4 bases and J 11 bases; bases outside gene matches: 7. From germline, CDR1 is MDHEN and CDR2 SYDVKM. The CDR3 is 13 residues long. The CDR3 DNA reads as TGTGCCAGCAGTTCTTTCCCGGGACAGGGGTACACCTTC. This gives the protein CASSSFPGQGYTF.

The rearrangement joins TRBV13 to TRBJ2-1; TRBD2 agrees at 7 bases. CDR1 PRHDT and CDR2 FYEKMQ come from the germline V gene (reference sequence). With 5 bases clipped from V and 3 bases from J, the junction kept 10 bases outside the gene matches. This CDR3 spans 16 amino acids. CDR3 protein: CASSTAASGIYNEQFF. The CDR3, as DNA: TGTGCCAGCAGCACCGCGGCTAGCGGTATCTACAATGAGCAGTTCTTC.

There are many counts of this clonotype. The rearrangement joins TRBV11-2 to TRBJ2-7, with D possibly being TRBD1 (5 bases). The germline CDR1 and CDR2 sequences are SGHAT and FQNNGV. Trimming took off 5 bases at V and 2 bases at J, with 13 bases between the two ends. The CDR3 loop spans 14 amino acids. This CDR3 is CASSNLQVTYEQYF. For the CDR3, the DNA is TGTGCCAGCAGCAATCTACAGGTAACCTACGAGCAGTACTTC.

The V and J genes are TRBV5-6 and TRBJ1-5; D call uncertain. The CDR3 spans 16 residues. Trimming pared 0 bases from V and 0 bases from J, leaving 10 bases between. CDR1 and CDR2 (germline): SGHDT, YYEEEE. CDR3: CASSLAMGDSNQPQHF. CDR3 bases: TGTGCCAGCAGCTTGGCAATGGGAGATAGCAATCAGCCCCAGCATTTT.

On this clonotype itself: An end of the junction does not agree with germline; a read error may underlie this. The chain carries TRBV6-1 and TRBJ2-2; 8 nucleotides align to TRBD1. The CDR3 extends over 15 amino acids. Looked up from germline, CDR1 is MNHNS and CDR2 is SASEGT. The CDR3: CASSRNRGNTGELLF. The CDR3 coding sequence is TGTGCCAGCAGTAGGAACAGGGGGAACACCGGGGAGCTGCTTTTT.

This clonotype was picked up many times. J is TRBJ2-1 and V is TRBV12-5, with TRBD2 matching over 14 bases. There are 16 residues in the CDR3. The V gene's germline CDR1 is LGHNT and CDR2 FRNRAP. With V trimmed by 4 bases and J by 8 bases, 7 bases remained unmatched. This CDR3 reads CASGSGLAGVVDEQFF. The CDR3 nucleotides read TGTGCTAGTGGTTCGGGACTAGCGGGAGTAGTCGATGAGCAGTTCTTC.

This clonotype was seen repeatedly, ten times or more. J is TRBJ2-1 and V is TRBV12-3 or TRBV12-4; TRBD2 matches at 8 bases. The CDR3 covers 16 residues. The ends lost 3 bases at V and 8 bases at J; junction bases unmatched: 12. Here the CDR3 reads CASSFPGLGLSDEQFF. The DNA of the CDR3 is TGTGCCAGCAGTTTCCCGGGACTAGGTCTCTCCGATGAGCAGTTCTTC.

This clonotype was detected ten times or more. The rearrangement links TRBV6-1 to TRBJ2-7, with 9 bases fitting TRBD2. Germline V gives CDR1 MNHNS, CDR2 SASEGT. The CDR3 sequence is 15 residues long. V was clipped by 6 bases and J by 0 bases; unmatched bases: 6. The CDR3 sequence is CASSAAGGISYEQYF. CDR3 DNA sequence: TGTGCCAGCAGCGCTGCGGGGGGGATCTCCTACGAGCAGTACTTC.

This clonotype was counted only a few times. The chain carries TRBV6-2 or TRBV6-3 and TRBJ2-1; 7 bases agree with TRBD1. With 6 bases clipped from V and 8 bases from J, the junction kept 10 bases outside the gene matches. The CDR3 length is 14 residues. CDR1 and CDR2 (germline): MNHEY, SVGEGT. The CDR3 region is CASSRDRVGDEQFF. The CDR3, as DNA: TGTGCCAGCAGCCGAGACAGGGTCGGGGATGAGCAGTTCTTC.

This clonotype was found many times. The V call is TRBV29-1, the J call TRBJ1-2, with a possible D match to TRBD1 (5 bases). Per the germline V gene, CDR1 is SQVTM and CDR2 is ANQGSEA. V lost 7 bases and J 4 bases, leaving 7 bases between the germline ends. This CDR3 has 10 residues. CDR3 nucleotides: TGCAGCGCTGACAGCTATGGCTACACCTTC. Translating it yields CSADSYGYTF.

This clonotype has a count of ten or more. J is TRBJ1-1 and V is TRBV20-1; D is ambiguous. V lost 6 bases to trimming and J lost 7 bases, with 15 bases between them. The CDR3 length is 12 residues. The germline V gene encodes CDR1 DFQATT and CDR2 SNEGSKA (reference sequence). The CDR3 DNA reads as TGCAGTGCCAACACAGCGCCCCGTGAAGCTTTCTTT. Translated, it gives CSANTAPREAFF.

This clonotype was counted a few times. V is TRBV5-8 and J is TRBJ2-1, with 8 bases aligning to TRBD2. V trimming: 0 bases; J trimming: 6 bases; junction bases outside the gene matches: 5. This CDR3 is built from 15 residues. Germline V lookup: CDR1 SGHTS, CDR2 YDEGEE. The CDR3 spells CASSLGLAYGNEQFF. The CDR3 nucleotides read TGTGCCAGCAGCTTGGGACTAGCGTACGGCAATGAGCAGTTCTTC.

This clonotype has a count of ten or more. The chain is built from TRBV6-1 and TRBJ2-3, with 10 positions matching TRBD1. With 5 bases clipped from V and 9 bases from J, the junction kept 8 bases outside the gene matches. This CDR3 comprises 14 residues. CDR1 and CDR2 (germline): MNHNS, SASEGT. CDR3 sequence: CASSSRQGAVTQYF. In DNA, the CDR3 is TGTGCCAGCAGTTCGAGACAGGGGGCGGTGACGCAGTATTTT.

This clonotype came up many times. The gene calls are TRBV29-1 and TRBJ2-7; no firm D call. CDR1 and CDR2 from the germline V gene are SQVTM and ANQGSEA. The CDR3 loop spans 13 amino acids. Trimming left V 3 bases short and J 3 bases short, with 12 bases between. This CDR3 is CSVETPADYEQYF. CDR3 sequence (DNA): TGCAGCGTTGAGACTCCTGCCGACTACGAGCAGTACTTC.

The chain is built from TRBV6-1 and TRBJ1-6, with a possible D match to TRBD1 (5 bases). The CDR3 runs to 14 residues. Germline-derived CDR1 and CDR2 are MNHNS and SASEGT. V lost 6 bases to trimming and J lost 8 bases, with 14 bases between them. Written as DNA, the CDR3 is TGTGCCAGCAGCAACAGACAGAGCCATTCACCCCTCCACTTT. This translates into CASSNRQSHSPLHF.

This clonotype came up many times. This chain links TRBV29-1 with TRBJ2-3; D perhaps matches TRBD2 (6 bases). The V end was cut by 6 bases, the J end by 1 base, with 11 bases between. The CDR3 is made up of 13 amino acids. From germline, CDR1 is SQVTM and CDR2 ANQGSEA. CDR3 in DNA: TGCAGCGTCTCGGGGGTCGGCACAGATACGCAGTATTTT. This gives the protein CSVSGVGTDTQYF.

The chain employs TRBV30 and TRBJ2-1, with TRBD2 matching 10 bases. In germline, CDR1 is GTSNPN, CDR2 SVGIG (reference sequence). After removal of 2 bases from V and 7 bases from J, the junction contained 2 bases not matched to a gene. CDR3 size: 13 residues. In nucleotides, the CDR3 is TGTGCCTGGAGTAGCGGGAGGGGGAATGAGCAGTTCTTC. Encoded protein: CAWSSGRGNEQFF.

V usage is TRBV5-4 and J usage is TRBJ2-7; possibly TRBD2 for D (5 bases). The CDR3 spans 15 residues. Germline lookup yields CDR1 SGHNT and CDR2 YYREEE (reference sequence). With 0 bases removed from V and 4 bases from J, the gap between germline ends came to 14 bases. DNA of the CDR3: TGTGCCAGCAGCTTGGATGGAGGTGCAAAGTACGAGCAGTACTTC. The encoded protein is CASSLDGGAKYEQYF.

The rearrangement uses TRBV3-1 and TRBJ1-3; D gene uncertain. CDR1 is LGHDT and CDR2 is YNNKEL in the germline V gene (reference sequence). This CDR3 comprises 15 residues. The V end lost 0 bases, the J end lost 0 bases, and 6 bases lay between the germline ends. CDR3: CASSQDGFSGNTIYF. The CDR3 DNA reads TGTGCCAGCAGCCAAGATGGTTTCTCTGGAAACACCATATATTTT.

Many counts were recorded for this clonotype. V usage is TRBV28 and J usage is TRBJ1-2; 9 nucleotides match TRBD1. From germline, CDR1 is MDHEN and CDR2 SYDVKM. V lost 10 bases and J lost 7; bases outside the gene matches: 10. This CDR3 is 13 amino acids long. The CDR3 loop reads CATGDREFSGYTF. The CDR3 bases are TGTGCCACTGGGGACAGGGAATTCTCTGGCTACACCTTC.

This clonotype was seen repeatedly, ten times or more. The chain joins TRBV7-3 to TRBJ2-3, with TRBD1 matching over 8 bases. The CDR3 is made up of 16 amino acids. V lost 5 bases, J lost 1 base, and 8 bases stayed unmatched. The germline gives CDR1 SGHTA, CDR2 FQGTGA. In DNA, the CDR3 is TGTGCCAGCAGCCTAGGACAGGGCATAGGCACAGATACGCAGTATTTT. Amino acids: CASSLGQGIGTDTQYF.

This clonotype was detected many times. This chain's CDR3 is CASRLGQNTGELFF. The CDR3 DNA reads as TGTGCCAGCAGATTGGGACAGAACACCGGGGAGCTGTTTTTT. V usage is TRBV2 and J usage is TRBJ2-2, with D perhaps matching TRBD1 (6 bases). The CDR3 totals 14 residues. Germline CDR1 and CDR2: SNHLY and FYNNEI. Trimming pared 6 bases from V and 1 base from J, leaving 9 bases between. The full variable domain, rest sourced from reference TRBV2 and TRBJ2-2, is EPEVTQTPSHQVTQMGQEVILRCVPISNHLYFYWYRQILGQKVEFLVSFYNNEISEKSEIFDDQFSVERPDGSNFTLKIRSTKLEDSAMYFCASRLGQNTGELFFGEGSRLTVL.

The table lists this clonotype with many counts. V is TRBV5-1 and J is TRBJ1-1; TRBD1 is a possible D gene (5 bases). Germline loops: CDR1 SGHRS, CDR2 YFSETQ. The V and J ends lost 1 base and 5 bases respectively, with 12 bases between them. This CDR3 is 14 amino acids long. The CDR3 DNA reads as TGCGCCAGCAGCTTGAACGCCGCAGGGACTGAAGCTTTCTTT. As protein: CASSLNAAGTEAFF.

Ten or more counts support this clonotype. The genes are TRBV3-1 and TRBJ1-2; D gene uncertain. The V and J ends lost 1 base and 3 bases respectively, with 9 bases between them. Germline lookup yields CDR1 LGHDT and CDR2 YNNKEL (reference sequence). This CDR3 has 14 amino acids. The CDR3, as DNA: TGTGCCAGCAGCCAAGGCCGGGGATACTATGGCTACACCTTC. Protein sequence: CASSQGRGYYGYTF. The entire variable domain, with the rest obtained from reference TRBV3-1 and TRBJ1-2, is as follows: DTAVSQTPKYLVTQMGNDKSIKCEQNLGHDTMYWYKQDSKKFLKIMFSYNNKELIINETVPNRFSPKSPDKAHLNLHINSLELGDSAVYFCASSQGRGYYGYTFGSGTRLTVV.

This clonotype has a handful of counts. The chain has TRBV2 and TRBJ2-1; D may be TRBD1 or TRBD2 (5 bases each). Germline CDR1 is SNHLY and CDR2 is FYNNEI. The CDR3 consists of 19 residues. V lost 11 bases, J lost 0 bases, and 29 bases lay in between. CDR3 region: CAAHRWGLRALSSYNEQFF. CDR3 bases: TGTGCCGCCCACAGGTGGGGATTGAGGGCCCTTAGCTCCTACAATGAGCAGTTCTTC. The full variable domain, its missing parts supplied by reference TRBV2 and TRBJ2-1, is EPEVTQTPSHQVTQMGQEVILRCVPISNHLYFYWYRQILGQKVEFLVSFYNNEISEKSEIFDDQFSVERPDGSNFTLKIRSTKLEDSAMYFCAAHRWGLRALSSYNEQFFGPGTRLTVL.

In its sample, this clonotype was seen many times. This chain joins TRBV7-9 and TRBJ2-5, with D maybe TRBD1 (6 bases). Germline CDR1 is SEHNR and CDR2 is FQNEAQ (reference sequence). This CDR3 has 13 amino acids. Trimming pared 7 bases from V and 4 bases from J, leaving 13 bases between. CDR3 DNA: TGTGCCAGCAACCAGGGGCGGACAGAGACCCAGTACTTC. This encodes CASNQGRTETQYF.

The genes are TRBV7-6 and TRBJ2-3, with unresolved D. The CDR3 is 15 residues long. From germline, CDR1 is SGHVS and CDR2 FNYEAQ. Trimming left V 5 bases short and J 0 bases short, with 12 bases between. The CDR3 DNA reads TGTGCCAGCAGCCCTGAGGTCACTAGCACAGATACGCAGTATTTT. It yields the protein CASSPEVTSTDTQYF.

In DNA, the CDR3 is TGTGCCAGCAGCTTAGACGGAAATAATTCACCCCTCCACTTT. This encodes CASSLDGNNSPLHF. The chain joins TRBV7-9 to TRBJ1-6; D not certain. Looked up from germline, CDR1 is SEHNR and CDR2 is FQNEAQ (reference sequence). CDR3 length: 14 residues. Trimming cost V 1 base and J 5 bases, with 6 bases left between them. Supplemented by reference TRBV7-9 and TRBJ1-6, the full variable domain reads DTGVSQNPRHKITKRGQNVTFRCDPISEHNRLYWYRQTLGQGPEFLTYFQNEAQLEKSRLLSDRFSAERPKGSFSTLEIQRTEQGDSAMYLCASSLDGNNSPLHFGNGTRLTVT.

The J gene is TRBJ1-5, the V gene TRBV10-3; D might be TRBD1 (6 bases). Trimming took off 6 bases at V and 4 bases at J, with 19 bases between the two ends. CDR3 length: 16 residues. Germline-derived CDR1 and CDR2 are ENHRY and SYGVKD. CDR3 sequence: CAISATGRGRNQPQHF. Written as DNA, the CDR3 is TGTGCCATCAGCGCAACAGGGCGTGGGCGAAATCAGCCCCAGCATTTT.

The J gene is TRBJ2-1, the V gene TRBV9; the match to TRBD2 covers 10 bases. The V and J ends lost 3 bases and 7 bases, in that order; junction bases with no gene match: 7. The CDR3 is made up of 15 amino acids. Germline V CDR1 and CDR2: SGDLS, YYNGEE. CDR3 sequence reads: CASSAAGGPLNEQFF. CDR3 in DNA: TGTGCCAGCAGCGCAGCGGGAGGGCCTTTAAATGAGCAGTTCTTC.